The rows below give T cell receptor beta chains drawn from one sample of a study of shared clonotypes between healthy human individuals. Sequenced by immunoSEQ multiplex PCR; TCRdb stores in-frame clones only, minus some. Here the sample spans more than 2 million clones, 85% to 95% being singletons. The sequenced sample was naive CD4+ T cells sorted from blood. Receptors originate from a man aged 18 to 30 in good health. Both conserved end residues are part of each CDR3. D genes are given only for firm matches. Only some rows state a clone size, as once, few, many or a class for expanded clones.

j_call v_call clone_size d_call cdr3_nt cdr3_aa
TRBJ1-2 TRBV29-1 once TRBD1 TGCAGCGTCGGGACAGGGACCCAAGTTAACTATGGCTACACCTTC CSVGTGTQVNYGYTF
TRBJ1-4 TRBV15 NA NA TGTGCCACCAGCAGAGAGGGGGGGAAGCGCGTTGAAAAACTGTTTTTT CATSREGGKRVEKLFF
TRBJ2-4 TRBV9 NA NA TGTGCCAGCAGCGTGGGTGGCAATCACATTCAGTACTTC CASSVGGNHIQYF
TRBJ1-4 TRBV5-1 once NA TGCGCCAGCAGCTTGGGGTCGGTCCGGGGAACTAATGAAAAACTGTTTTTT CASSLGSVRGTNEKLFF
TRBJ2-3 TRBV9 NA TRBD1 TGTGCCAGCAGCGTCAGGGGGTCCTACACAGATACGCAGTATTTT CASSVRGSYTDTQYF
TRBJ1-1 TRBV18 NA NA TGTGCCAGCTCACCTGACAGCACTGAAGCTTTCTTT CASSPDSTEAFF
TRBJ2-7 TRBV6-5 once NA TGTGCCAGCAGTCTGTATGAGGGATACGAGCAGTACTTC CASSLYEGYEQYF
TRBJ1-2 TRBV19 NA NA TGTGCCAGCATGACCCCTATCTCCCGCAATGGCTACACCTTC CASMTPISRNGYTF
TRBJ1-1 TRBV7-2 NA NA TGTGCCAGCAGCTCACAGGGCCCTAACACTGAAGCTTTCTTT CASSSQGPNTEAFF
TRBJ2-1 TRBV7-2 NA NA TGTGCCAGCAGCTTAGAAGGGCTAGGTGAGCAGTTCTTC CASSLEGLGEQFF
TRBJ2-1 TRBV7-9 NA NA TGTGCCAGCAGCTCAACGGGAGACCACAATTACTACAATGAGCAGTTCTTC CASSSTGDHNYYNEQFF
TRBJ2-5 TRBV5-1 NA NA TGCGCCAGCAGCACAGGACAGCCCGGCTGGGAGACCCAGTACTTC CASSTGQPGWETQYF
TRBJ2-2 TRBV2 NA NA TGTGCCAGCATGAGGGAGATGAACACCGGGGAGCTGTTTTTT CASMREMNTGELFF
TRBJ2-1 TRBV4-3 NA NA TGCGCCAGCAGCCAACGATCGGGCGGGAAGTCCTACAATGAGCAGTTCTTC CASSQRSGGKSYNEQFF
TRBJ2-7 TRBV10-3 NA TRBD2 TGTGCCACCTCTAGCGGGAATTACGAGCAGTACTTC CATSSGNYEQYF
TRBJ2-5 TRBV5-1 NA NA TGCGCCAGCAGCTCCCTCACAGGTTCCCAAGAGACCCAGTACTTC CASSSLTGSQETQYF
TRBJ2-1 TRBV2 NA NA TGTGCCAGCAGGGGTGTATTCGGAGTTGTGGTGTACAATGAGCAGTTCTTC CASRGVFGVVVYNEQFF
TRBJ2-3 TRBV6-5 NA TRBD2 TGTGCCAGCAGCATAGCGGGGAACACAGATACGCAGTATTTT CASSIAGNTDTQYF
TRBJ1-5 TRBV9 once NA TGTGCCAGCAGCGTGACTGACATGGAGGGAGAAGGCCAGCATTTT CASSVTDMEGEGQHF
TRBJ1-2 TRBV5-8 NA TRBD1 TGTGCCAGCAGCTTGGGCCTCTACTTGACAGGGAACTATGGCTACACCTTC CASSLGLYLTGNYGYTF
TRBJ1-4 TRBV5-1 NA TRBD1 TGCGCCAGCAGCCAGACCGGACAGGGGATTAATGAAAAACTGTTTTTT CASSQTGQGINEKLFF
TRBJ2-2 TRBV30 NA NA TGTGCCTGGAAAGGGGACCATGGCACCGGGGAGCTGTTTTTT CAWKGDHGTGELFF
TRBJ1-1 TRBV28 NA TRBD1 TGTGCCAGCAGTTCGGGACAGGTGAACACTGAAGCTTTCTTT CASSSGQVNTEAFF
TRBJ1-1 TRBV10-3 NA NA TGTGCCATCAGTGAAACCCCCGCGAACACTGAAGCTTTCTTT CAISETPANTEAFF
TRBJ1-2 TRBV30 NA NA TGTGCCTGGACAAGGGGGGACTATGGCTACACCTTC CAWTRGDYGYTF
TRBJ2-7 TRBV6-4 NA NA TGTGCCAGCAGTGACTTGACAGGTACAACCTACGAGCAGTACTTC CASSDLTGTTYEQYF
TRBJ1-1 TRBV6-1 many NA TGTGCCAGCAGAGGCCTGTTTAACACTGAAGCTTTCTTT CASRGLFNTEAFF
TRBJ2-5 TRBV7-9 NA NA TGTGCCAGCAGCTCTACACGACGGGACTCGAGGACCCAGTACTTC CASSSTRRDSRTQYF
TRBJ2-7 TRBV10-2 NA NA TGCGCCAGCAGCGCTACCTACGAGCAGTACTTC CASSATYEQYF
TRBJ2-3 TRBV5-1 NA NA TGCGCCAGCAGCTTGGAGGGGACGGGGGCCGATACGCAGTATTTT CASSLEGTGADTQYF
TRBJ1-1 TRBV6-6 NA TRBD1 TGTGCCAGCAGTTACCTGGGACAGGGTACCGCTGAAGCTTTCTTT CASSYLGQGTAEAFF
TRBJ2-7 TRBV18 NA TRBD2 TGTGCCAGCTCACGCCTTCTGACTAGCGGGAGCAACGAGCAGTACTTC CASSRLLTSGSNEQYF
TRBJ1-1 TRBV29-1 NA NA TGCAGCGCCCGACCGGGACACGCACGAATTGAAGCTTTCTTT CSARPGHARIEAFF
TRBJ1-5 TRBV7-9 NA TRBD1 TGTGCCAGCAGCCAGGGACAGGGATTGGACCAGCCCCAGCATTTT CASSQGQGLDQPQHF
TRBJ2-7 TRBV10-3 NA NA TGTGCCACCCGGAGGGGTGGAGGTGGCCCCTACGAGCAGTACTTC CATRRGGGGPYEQYF
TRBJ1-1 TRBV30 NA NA TGTGCCTGGTCCCAGGGCGGCGACGCTTTCTTT CAWSQGGDAFF
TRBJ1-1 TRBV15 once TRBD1 TGTGCCACCGCCAGGGGGGTGTTTGCTGAAGCTTTCTTT CATARGVFAEAFF
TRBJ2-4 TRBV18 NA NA TGTGCCAGCTCACCAAATTCAGGGTGGAAAAACATTCAGTACTTC CASSPNSGWKNIQYF
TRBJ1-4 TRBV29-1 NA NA TGCAGCGTTGGCAGACCAAATGAAAAACTGTTTTTT CSVGRPNEKLFF
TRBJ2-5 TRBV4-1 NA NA TGCGCCAGCAGCCAAGTTCTGACAATTGGGGAGACCCAGTACTTC CASSQVLTIGETQYF
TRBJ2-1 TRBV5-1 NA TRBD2 TGCGCCAGCAGTCCAGCGGGAGGGTCAACCAATGAGCAGTTCTTC CASSPAGGSTNEQFF
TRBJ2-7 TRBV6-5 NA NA TGTGCCAGCAGTCGGGACGGTGCCTACGAGCAGTACTTC CASSRDGAYEQYF
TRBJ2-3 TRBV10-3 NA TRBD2 TGTGCCACCTCTAGCGGGGGGCCTACCACAGATACGCAGTATTTT CATSSGGPTTDTQYF
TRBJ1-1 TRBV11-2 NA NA TGTGCCAGCAGCTTAGGGGCCCAAGGCAGGTGGAACACTGAAGCTTTCTTT CASSLGAQGRWNTEAFF
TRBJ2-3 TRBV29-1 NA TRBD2 TGCAGCGGTGCGCTAGCGGGCACAGATACGCAGTATTTT CSGALAGTDTQYF
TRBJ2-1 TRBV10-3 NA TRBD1 TGTGCCATCAGTGCTCGGACAGGGAATGAGCAGTTCTTC CAISARTGNEQFF
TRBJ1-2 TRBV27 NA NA TGTGCCAGCAGTCCCGGACTGGGCGTTTGCACCTTC CASSPGLGVCTF
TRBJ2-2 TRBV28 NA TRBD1 TGTGCCAGCACCACGGCCGGGACAGGGGCCACCGGGGAGCTGTTTTTT CASTTAGTGATGELFF